The clone carrying this T cell receptor (beta chain) was picked up a small number of times. Time point defined: cycle 4 day 1 (C4D1), after five to seven weeks of nivolumab. Autologous stem cell transplantation was followed by relapse in every patient, and brentuximab vedotin exposure varied. This record belongs to a study of PD-1 blockade in classical Hodgkin lymphoma. The CDR3 consists of 17 residues. Germline loops: CDR1 ENHRY, CDR2 SYGVKD. Unmatched junction bases numbered 7, after V lost 7 bases and J lost 1 base. The protocol was immunoSEQ multiplex PCR, while the TCRdb copy is restricted to in-frame clones and leaves out a portion. The table has tens of thousands of clones, about 75% seen once.

The sequence came from a human donor with classical Hodgkin lymphoma. The material was peripheral blood mononuclear cells (PBMCs), obtained before the fourth cycle of nivolumab. The chain employs TRBV10-3 and TRBJ2-2; 12 positions match TRBD2. The CDR3 DNA sequence: TGTGCCATCATAGCCCGGGGACTAGCGGGGAACACCGGGGAGCTGTTTTTT. Translated: CAIIARGLAGNTGELFF.